These 26 T cell receptor beta chains were sequenced from one sample in a study of blood T cell repertoires in COVID-19. Produced via immunoSEQ multiplex PCR; TCRdb's table is partial and in-frame only. The table shows 200,000 to 250,000 clones, with 85% to 90% occurring only once. Sequencing was carried out using PBMCs or T cells enriched from blood (not recorded which). These receptor sequences come from a man aged 50 to 60 who had been exposed to COVID-19.

The chain employs TRBV4-2 and TRBJ1-2, with D possibly TRBD1 on 5 matching bases. Germline V gene lookup returns CDR1 LGHNA and CDR2 YNFKEQ. The V and J ends lost 0 bases and 7 bases respectively, with 15 bases between them. This CDR3 contains 15 residues. The CDR3 nucleotides read TGTGCCAGCAGCCAAGATCATGGCAGGGAGGGTGGCTACACCTTC. Its protein product is CASSQDHGREGGYTF.

The rearrangement links TRBV21-1 to TRBJ2-2; the table's D call, TRBD1, was not checked against the DNA. TRBV21-1 is an annotated pseudogene. This CDR3 comprises 16 residues. CDR3 bases: TGTGCCAGCAGCAAAGGACAGCTCGCGAACACCGGGGAGCTGTTTTTT. Amino acid sequence: CASSKGQLANTGELFF.

The gene calls are TRBV18 and TRBJ2-3; TRBD1 matches at 10 bases. The CDR3 spans 15 residues. J gave up 4 bases and V 3 bases, and 4 bases lay outside the gene matches. Germline V CDR1 and CDR2: KGHSH, LQKENI. CDR3 sequence: CASSPTGGTADTQYF. The DNA of the CDR3 is TGTGCCAGCTCACCGACAGGGGGCACGGCAGATACGCAGTATTTT.

The rearrangement joins TRBV5-8 to TRBJ2-1; 8 positions match TRBD2. CDR3 length: 14 amino acids. The germline gives CDR1 SGHTS, CDR2 YDEGEE. V was clipped by 5 bases and J by 7 bases; unmatched bases: 8. Written as DNA, the CDR3 is TGTGCCAGCAGGAAGGGACTAGTCCGGAATGAGCAGTTCTTC. Amino acid sequence: CASRKGLVRNEQFF.

This rearrangement joins TRBV5-4 to TRBJ2-3; TRBD2 matches 9 bases. Germline assignment: CDR1 SGHNT and CDR2 YYREEE (reference sequence). The V segment lost 3 bases and the J segment 1 base; nucleotides outside the gene matches: 6. This CDR3 spans 16 amino acids. CDR3 sequence reads: CASSSGSGGGTDTQYF. The CDR3, as DNA: TGTGCCAGCAGCTCGGGTAGCGGGGGTGGCACAGATACGCAGTATTTT. Together with reference TRBV5-4 and TRBJ2-3, the CDR3 gives the full variable domain: ETGVTQSPTHLIKTRGQQVTLRCSSQSGHNTVSWYQQALGQGPQFIFQYYREEENGRGNFPPRFSGLQFPNYSSELNVNALELDDSALYLCASSSGSGGGTDTQYFGPGTRLTVL.

The chain has TRBV5-1 and TRBJ1-4; TRBD1 matches 7 bases. This CDR3 comprises 14 residues. V gave up 3 bases and J gave up 3 bases; unmatched junction bases: 2. Germline V lookup: CDR1 SGHRS, CDR2 YFSETQ. CDR3 coding DNA: TGCGCCAGCAGCTCACAGGGGTCTAATGAAAAACTGTTTTTT. Translation: CASSSQGSNEKLFF.

This chain connects TRBV5-1 to TRBJ2-1, with D tentatively TRBD1 (6 bases). The germline gives CDR1 SGHRS, CDR2 YFSETQ. This CDR3 contains 15 residues. V gave up 4 bases and J gave up 4 bases, with 15 bases separating them. The CDR3 here is CASSIQGRQYNEQFF. CDR3 bases: TGCGCCAGCAGCATACAGGGAAGGCAGTACAATGAGCAGTTCTTC.

This rearrangement joins TRBV27 to TRBJ1-5; D is undetermined. The CDR3 extends over 14 amino acids. Between the trimmed V and J ends, which lost 4 bases and 2 bases, there was a span of 9 bases. Germline V gives CDR1 MNHEY, CDR2 SMNVEV (reference sequence). This CDR3 reads CASSSLGGNQPQHF. The DNA for the CDR3 is TGTGCCAGCAGTTCGCTGGGAGGCAATCAGCCCCAGCATTTT.

The chain is built from TRBV3-1 (or the pseudogene TRBV3-2) and TRBJ1-1; no firm D call. The CDR3 sequence is 12 residues long. V was clipped by 6 bases and J by 1 base, with 6 bases between them. From germline, CDR1 is LGHDT and CDR2 YNNKEL (reference sequence). CDR3 amino acids: CASSRQNTEAFF. CDR3 nucleotide sequence: TGTGCCAGCAGTCGACAGAACACTGAAGCTTTCTTT.

The chain joins TRBV23-1 to TRBJ2-2, with D perhaps TRBD1 (6 bases). TRBV23-1 is identified as an open reading frame with a role that is uncertain. CDR3 length: 20 residues. Trimming left V 0 bases short and J 4 bases short, with 24 bases between. The CDR3 DNA sequence: TGCGCCAGCAGTCAATCGCTTAGGGGACAAGGACCGAGGATCACCGGGGAGCTGTTTTTT. Amino acid sequence: CASSQSLRGQGPRITGELFF.

The chain links TRBV6-5 to TRBJ2-6; unclear D gene. The germline gives CDR1 MNHEY, CDR2 SVGAGI. This CDR3 is 13 amino acids long. The V end lost 4 bases, the J end lost 2 bases, and 3 bases lay between the germline ends. CDR3 sequence reads: CASSSPGANVLTF. In DNA form, the CDR3 reads TGTGCCAGCAGTTCTCCTGGGGCCAACGTCCTGACTTTC.

In this sample, this clone turned up once. The chain recombines TRBV24-1 with TRBJ1-2, with 11 bases aligning to TRBD1. This CDR3 has 16 residues. Germline trimming cut 3 bases from V and 4 bases from J; bases unmatched to any gene: 6. Germline assignment: CDR1 KGHDR and CDR2 SFDVKD. In DNA form, the CDR3 reads TGTGCCACCAGTGATACTCGGACAGGGGGCCTCTATGGCTACACCTTC. It codes for CATSDTRTGGLYGYTF.

V usage is TRBV28 and J usage is TRBJ2-7; a weak D match, TRBD2 (6 bases). V lost 3 bases to trimming and J lost 4 bases, with 16 bases between them. This CDR3 spans 15 amino acids. The germline V gene has CDR1 MDHEN and CDR2 SYDVKM. The chain's CDR3 is CASSLEGLEPYEQYV. CDR3 DNA sequence: TGTGCCAGCAGTTTGGAGGGGCTCGAGCCATACGAGCAGTACGTC.

This clone was detected once. This rearrangement joins TRBV30 to TRBJ2-1, with a possible D match to TRBD2 (5 bases). V lost 4 bases and J lost 9, with 16 bases in between. This CDR3 comprises 13 residues. CDR1 and CDR2 (germline): GTSNPN, SVGIG (reference sequence). The CDR3 spells CAWTRTGLGEQFF. The DNA of the CDR3 is TGTGCCTGGACCCGGACTGGCTTAGGTGAGCAGTTCTTC.

The rearrangement links TRBV6-5 to TRBJ2-1; 12 positions agree with TRBD2. Germline V gene data show CDR1 as MNHEY and CDR2 as SVGAGI. V lost 0 bases, J lost 8 bases, and 5 bases stayed unmatched. The CDR3 runs to 16 residues. This chain's CDR3 is CASSYSGTSGLDEQFF. Here the CDR3 DNA reads TGTGCCAGCAGTTACTCGGGGACTAGCGGGCTTGATGAGCAGTTCTTC.

The V gene is TRBV2, the J gene TRBJ2-7, with 11 nucleotides matching TRBD2. This CDR3 has 15 amino acids. Per the germline V gene, CDR1 is SNHLY and CDR2 is FYNNEI. V was clipped by 6 bases and J by 0 bases; unmatched bases: 4. CDR3 bases: TGTGCCAGCAGCGCTAGCGGGGGGAGCTCCTACGAGCAGTACTTC. It yields the protein CASSASGGSSYEQYF.

The J gene is TRBJ2-3, the V gene TRBV18; the match to TRBD2 covers 9 bases. The germline gives CDR1 KGHSH, CDR2 LQKENI. The trim removed 1 base at V and 5 bases at J, leaving 4 bases unmatched. The CDR3 covers 15 residues. As DNA, the CDR3 is TGTGCCAGCTCACCACTAGCGGGAGTACTAGATACGCAGTATTTT. It codes for CASSPLAGVLDTQYF.

The DNA of the CDR3 is TGTGCCAGTAGTGGACAGAAGAACACTGAAGCTTTCTTT. Its translation is CASSGQKNTEAFF. The chain carries TRBV19 and TRBJ1-1, with D possibly being TRBD1 (6 bases). Trimming removed 5 bases from V and 1 base from J, with 8 bases in between. The CDR3 extends over 13 amino acids. Per germline, CDR1 LNHDA and CDR2 SQIVND (reference sequence).

J is TRBJ1-6 and V is TRBV11-3; the D gene is possibly TRBD1 (5 bases). The CDR3 length is 13 residues. V lost 5 bases and J 9 bases, leaving 11 bases between the germline ends. Germline V lookup: CDR1 SGHNT, CDR2 YENEEA. CDR3 amino acids: CASSLGGASPLHF. DNA for the CDR3: TGTGCCAGCAGCCTGGGGGGAGCTTCACCCCTCCACTTT.

This clone is a singleton in its sample. This chain joins TRBV4-1 and TRBJ1-2; 7 bases agree with TRBD1. V trimming: 3 bases; J trimming: 0 bases; junction bases outside the gene matches: 4. The germline V gene has CDR1 MGHRA and CDR2 YSYEKL. The CDR3 is 15 amino acids. CDR3 loop: CASSHAGTANYGYTF. The CDR3 coding sequence is TGCGCCAGCAGCCATGCCGGGACAGCTAACTATGGCTACACCTTC.

The chain combines TRBV6-5 with TRBJ1-5; maybe TRBD1 (6 bases). Germline lookup yields CDR1 MNHEY and CDR2 SVGAGI. This CDR3 is 15 amino acids long. Trimming removed 6 bases at V and 3 bases at J, with 15 bases between. CDR3 DNA: TGTGCCAGCAGCCGGGGGGGCTATGACAATCAGCCCCAGCATTTT. It yields the protein CASSRGGYDNQPQHF.

This rearrangement joins TRBV4-1 to TRBJ1-2; 8 nucleotides line up with TRBD1. From germline, CDR1 is MGHRA and CDR2 YSYEKL. There are 15 residues in the CDR3. J lost 3 bases, V lost 10 bases, and 13 bases had no gene match. This chain's CDR3 is CATTRDRRSYYGYTF. The CDR3 region has the DNA TGCGCCACTACGAGGGACAGGAGAAGTTACTATGGCTACACCTTC.

This chain connects TRBV18 to TRBJ1-2; maybe TRBD1 (6 bases). With 3 bases removed from V and 4 bases from J, the gap between germline ends came to 9 bases. CDR1 KGHSH and CDR2 LQKENI come from the germline V gene. The CDR3 length is 13 residues. As DNA, the CDR3 is TGTGCCAGCTCACCGGACAGTCCCTATGGCTACACCTTC. It codes for CASSPDSPYGYTF.

The chain recombines TRBV14 with TRBJ2-7; D uncertain. From germline, CDR1 is SGHDN and CDR2 FVKESK. The germline V and J ends were trimmed by 5 bases and 2 bases, with 16 bases remaining between them. This CDR3 has 15 residues. This CDR3 reads CASSALTRHTYEQYF. For the CDR3, the DNA is TGTGCCAGCAGCGCTCTAACGAGACACACCTACGAGCAGTACTTC.

J is TRBJ1-1 and V is TRBV9; TRBD1 aligns across 8 bases. From germline, CDR1 is SGDLS and CDR2 YYNGEE. Unmatched junction bases numbered 8, after V lost 4 bases and J lost 3 bases. The CDR3 contains 15 residues. CDR3 DNA: TGTGCCAGCAGCTCACGCCTGGACAGGGACACTGAAGCTTTCTTT. This sequence encodes CASSSRLDRDTEAFF.

The gene calls are TRBV4-1 and TRBJ1-5, with 9 bases lining up with TRBD1. Germline V gives CDR1 MGHRA, CDR2 YSYEKL. This CDR3 spans 18 amino acids. With V trimmed by 0 bases and J by 7 bases, 13 bases remained unmatched. The CDR3 sequence: CASSQDNRGLFSRQPQHF. In DNA form, the CDR3 reads TGCGCCAGCAGCCAAGATAACAGGGGGCTTTTCAGTCGGCAGCCCCAGCATTTT.